A selection of T cell receptor beta chains follows, all from one sample in a study of CD8+CD57+ T cells in acquired aplastic anemia. TCRdb fed the reads into MiXCR, producing one record per CDR3 protein. The sample holds about 180,000 distinct CDR3 sequences, less than 60% seen once. The source material was sorted CD4+, CD8+, or CD8+CD57+ T cells (not recorded which) from PBMCs. These receptors were obtained from a human donor with aplastic anemia. Both conserved end residues are part of each CDR3. The order of the fields is D gene, clone size, V gene, J gene, CDR3 DNA, CDR3 protein. A D gene is named only where the DNA matches it firmly. Clone size is given for some rows only: seen once, a few or many times, or a class if the clone is expanded.

D gene: TRBD2
clone size: NA
V gene: TRBV5-1
J gene: TRBJ2-2
CDR3 DNA: TGCGCCAGCAGCTCCCCGAGTCCCCGACTAGCGCCCGGGGAGCTGTTTTTT
CDR3 protein: CASSSPSPRLAPGELFF

D gene: NA
clone size: many
V gene: TRBV6-1
J gene: TRBJ1-6
CDR3 DNA: TGTGCCAGCAGTAGGACCCAGGACAATTCACCCCTCCACTTT
CDR3 protein: CASSRTQDNSPLHF

D gene: NA
clone size: NA
V gene: TRBV19
J gene: TRBJ1-5
CDR3 DNA: TGTGCCAGTAGTATAGATTGGGGACAGCCCCAGCATTTT
CDR3 protein: CASSIDWGQPQHF

D gene: NA
clone size: NA
V gene: TRBV4-1
J gene: TRBJ1-3
CDR3 DNA: TGCGCCAGCAGCCAAGAGTCGTCCGGGGCCGGTGGAGACACCATATATTTT
CDR3 protein: CASSQESSGAGGDTIYF

D gene: NA
clone size: NA
V gene: TRBV7-3
J gene: TRBJ1-3
CDR3 DNA: TGTGCCAGCAGCCCCGGGGGTAACTCTGGAAACACCATATATTTT
CDR3 protein: CASSPGGNSGNTIYF

D gene: NA
clone size: many
V gene: TRBV29-1
J gene: TRBJ2-2
CDR3 DNA: TGCAGCGTTCAGGACTACGGGGAGCTGTTTTTT
CDR3 protein: CSVQDYGELFF

D gene: NA
clone size: many
V gene: TRBV6-1
J gene: TRBJ2-7
CDR3 DNA: TGTGCCAGCAGGCTCTACCGATCCCCCTACTACGAGCAGTACTTC
CDR3 protein: CASRLYRSPYYEQYF

D gene: NA
clone size: many
V gene: TRBV9
J gene: TRBJ2-2
CDR3 DNA: TGTGCCAGCAGAGACAGGGGCAGCGGGAGAGGGGCCGGGGAGCTGTTTTTT
CDR3 protein: CASRDRGSGRGAGELFF

D gene: NA
clone size: NA
V gene: TRBV20-1
J gene: TRBJ1-5
CDR3 DNA: TGCAAGAACTGGCAGCCCCAGCATTTT
CDR3 protein: CKNWQPQHF

D gene: NA
clone size: few
V gene: TRBV24-1
J gene: TRBJ2-1
CDR3 DNA: TGTGCCACCAGTGATGTAAGCTCCTACAATGAGCAGTTCTTC
CDR3 protein: CATSDVSSYNEQFF

D gene: NA
clone size: NA
V gene: TRBV2
J gene: TRBJ2-2
CDR3 DNA: TGTGCCAGCAGTGGTTTCACCGGGGAGCTGTTTTTT
CDR3 protein: CASSGFTGELFF

D gene: TRBD2
clone size: many
V gene: TRBV16
J gene: TRBJ2-1
CDR3 DNA: TGTGCCAGCGGCGGGGGTCTAGCTGGCAATGAGCAGTTCTTC
CDR3 protein: CASGGGLAGNEQFF

D gene: NA
clone size: few
V gene: TRBV28
J gene: TRBJ2-3
CDR3 DNA: TGTGCCAGCAGAACCGCCGCCACAGATACGCAGTATTTT
CDR3 protein: CASRTAATDTQYF

D gene: NA
clone size: NA
V gene: TRBV18
J gene: TRBJ1-2
CDR3 DNA: TGTGCCAGCTCACCTGGGAGCGAAGCCTATGGCTACACCTTC
CDR3 protein: CASSPGSEAYGYTF

D gene: TRBD1
clone size: few
V gene: TRBV30
J gene: TRBJ2-5
CDR3 DNA: TGTGCCTGGAGTGTACTTAGGGGGCTAGAGACCCAGTACTTC
CDR3 protein: CAWSVLRGLETQYF

D gene: NA
clone size: NA
V gene: TRBV4-1
J gene: TRBJ1-2
CDR3 DNA: TGCGCCAGCAGCCAGGACACCTATATAAAAAACTATGGCTACACCTTC
CDR3 protein: CASSQDTYIKNYGYTF

D gene: TRBD2
clone size: many
V gene: TRBV5-1
J gene: TRBJ2-1
CDR3 DNA: TGCGCCAGCAGCTTTGCGGGAGTGGGTGACAATGAGCAGTTCTTC
CDR3 protein: CASSFAGVGDNEQFF

D gene: NA
clone size: many
V gene: TRBV2
J gene: TRBJ1-4
CDR3 DNA: TGTGCCAGCCGGAGGGGGGGCGAAAAACTGTTTTTT
CDR3 protein: CASRRGGEKLFF

D gene: NA
clone size: NA
V gene: TRBV5-1
J gene: TRBJ1-2
CDR3 DNA: TGCGCCAGCAGCTTGGCCATAGGGCATGGCTACACCTTC
CDR3 protein: CASSLAIGHGYTF

D gene: NA
clone size: NA
V gene: TRBV29-1
J gene: TRBJ1-2
CDR3 DNA: TGCAGCGTTGAAGACGGGAGCTGGGGCTACACCTTC
CDR3 protein: CSVEDGSWGYTF

D gene: NA
clone size: NA
V gene: TRBV27
J gene: TRBJ2-1
CDR3 DNA: TGTGCCAGCAGTTCCTTTCCGAGCTCCTACAATGAGCAGTTCTTC
CDR3 protein: CASSSFPSSYNEQFF

D gene: NA
clone size: NA
V gene: TRBV4-2
J gene: TRBJ2-7
CDR3 DNA: TGTGCCAGCAGCCAAGATCCCACAAAGGGGCAGTACTTC
CDR3 protein: CASSQDPTKGQYF

D gene: TRBD1
clone size: NA
V gene: TRBV11-2
J gene: TRBJ2-7
CDR3 DNA: TGTGCCAGCAGCTTAACAGGGGTTCCCTACGAGCAGTACTTC
CDR3 protein: CASSLTGVPYEQYF

D gene: NA
clone size: NA
V gene: TRBV7-2
J gene: TRBJ1-2
CDR3 DNA: TGTGCCAGCAGCCGGGACTGGCGAGACTATGGCTACACCTTC
CDR3 protein: CASSRDWRDYGYTF

D gene: TRBD1
clone size: few
V gene: TRBV24-1
J gene: TRBJ1-2
CDR3 DNA: TGTGCCACCAGTGAGGACAGGTTCTATGGCTACACCTTC
CDR3 protein: CATSEDRFYGYTF

D gene: NA
clone size: many
V gene: TRBV29-1
J gene: TRBJ2-7
CDR3 DNA: TGCAGCGTTGAAGACCGGATTTCCTACGAGCAGTACTTC
CDR3 protein: CSVEDRISYEQYF